This T cell receptor (beta chain) was retrieved from a study of synovial regulatory T cells in juvenile arthritis. Assay: immunoSEQ multiplex PCR; the TCRdb copy retains only in-frame clones and omits some. The table for this sample gives roughly 2,200 clones. This clone is called medium-sized based on its frequency. Its antigen is still unknown. Study findings and constraints: Synovial Tregs shared more CDR3 sequences with iaTregs than other blood Tregs. Synovial Teff and blood CPL repertoires partially overlapped with iaTreg TCR repertoires, which were largely patient-private.

CDR1 is SGHVS, CDR2 FNYEAQ, per germline. This CDR3 region has 16 residues. DNA is not recorded here. Matched peripheral blood accompanied the synovial fluid taken from each patient with active arthritis. Sequenced sample: Treg cells from the synovium. This chain uses TRBV7-6 with TRBJ2-3; TCRdb selects TRBD1, and the lack of DNA leaves this call unchecked. The receptor was derived from a donor younger than 30 with juvenile idiopathic arthritis. CDR3 region: CASSFEIQDITDTQYF.